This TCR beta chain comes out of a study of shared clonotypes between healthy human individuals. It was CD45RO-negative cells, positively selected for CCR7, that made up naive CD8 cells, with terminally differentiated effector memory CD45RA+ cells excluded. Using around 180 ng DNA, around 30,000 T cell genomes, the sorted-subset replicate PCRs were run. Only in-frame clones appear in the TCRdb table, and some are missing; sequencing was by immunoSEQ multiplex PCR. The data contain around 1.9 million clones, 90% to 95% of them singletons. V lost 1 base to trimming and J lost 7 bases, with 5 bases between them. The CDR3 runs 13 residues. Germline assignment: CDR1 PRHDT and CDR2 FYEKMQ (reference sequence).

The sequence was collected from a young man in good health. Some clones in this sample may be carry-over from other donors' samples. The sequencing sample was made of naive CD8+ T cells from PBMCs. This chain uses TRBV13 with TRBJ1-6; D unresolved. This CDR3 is CASSLDPNSPLHF. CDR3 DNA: TGTGCCAGCAGCTTAGACCCGAATTCACCCCTCCACTTT.